The text below deals with one TCR beta chain. The target antigen is unknown. These data are taken from a study of OX40 agonist ivuxolimab in advanced cancers. This CDR3 has 15 residues. The germline V gene has CDR1 LGHNA and CDR2 YNFKEQ. The V and J ends lost 6 bases and 5 bases respectively, with 19 bases between them. General observations from the study: Expanded clones were, on average, more numerous in CD8+ T cells than in CD4+.

Sequencing was performed with immunoSEQ multiplex PCR; in TCRdb, only in-frame clones are kept and a portion is missing. The table records some 81,000 clones, approximately 86% of them present only once. J is TRBJ2-5 and V is TRBV4-2; D may be TRBD2 (7 bases). This TCR was recovered from an adult with an advanced solid tumor such as melanoma, head and neck, liver or kidney cancer. The material sequenced was CD4+ or CD8+ T cells sorted from blood, taken in a trial of the OX40 agonist ivuxolimab. The CDR3 DNA reads TGTGCCAGCAGGAGAGATTGGGGGGGCCGTGAGACCCAGTACTTC. Translated, it gives CASRRDWGGRETQYF.